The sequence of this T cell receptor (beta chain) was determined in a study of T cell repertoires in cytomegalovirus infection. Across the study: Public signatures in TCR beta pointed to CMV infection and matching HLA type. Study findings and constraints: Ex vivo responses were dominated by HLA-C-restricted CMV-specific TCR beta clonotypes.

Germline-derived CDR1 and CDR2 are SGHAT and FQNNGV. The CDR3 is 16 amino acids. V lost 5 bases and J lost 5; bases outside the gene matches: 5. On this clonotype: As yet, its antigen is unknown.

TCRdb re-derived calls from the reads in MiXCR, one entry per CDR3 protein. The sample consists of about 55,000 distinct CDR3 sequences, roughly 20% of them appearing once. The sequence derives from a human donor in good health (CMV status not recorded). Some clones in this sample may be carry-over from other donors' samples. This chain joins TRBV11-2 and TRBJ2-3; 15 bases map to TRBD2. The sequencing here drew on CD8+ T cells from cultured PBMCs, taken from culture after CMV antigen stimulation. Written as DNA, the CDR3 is TGTGCCAGCAGCAGGACTAGCGGGAGGGCCAAAGATACGCAGTATTTT. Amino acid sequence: CASSRTSGRAKDTQYF.